The 21 T cell receptor beta chains given below trace back to one sample, sequenced in a study of control samples from healthy donors and cancer patients. Repertoires were generated with immunoSEQ multiplex PCR, while TCRdb's copy carries only in-frame clones and drops some. This sample lists 150,000 to 200,000 clones; its ten largest clones have around 2%. Sequenced input: blood. The receptors here all came from a woman younger than 45 in good health.

The chain is built from TRBV25-1 and TRBJ2-1; D gene uncertain. The CDR3 contains 12 residues. V lost 6 bases, J lost 7 bases, and 10 bases lay in between. Germline CDR1 MGHDK, CDR2 SYGVNS. CDR3: CASSLTGNEQFF. The CDR3 DNA follows: TGTGCCAGCAGCTTGACGGGTAATGAGCAGTTCTTC.

This chain joins TRBV7-3 and TRBJ2-7; 8 nucleotides match TRBD1. The V gene's germline CDR1 is SGHTA and CDR2 FQGTGA. The CDR3 sequence is 13 residues long. Trimming at V came to 5 bases and at J to 0 bases, leaving 0 bases not matched to a gene. This chain's CDR3 is CASSDRGSYEQYF. The CDR3 bases are TGTGCCAGCAGCGACAGGGGCTCCTACGAGCAGTACTTC.

The CDR3 reads CASSLNTGKTEAFF. The CDR3 region has the DNA TGTGCCAGCAGCTTAAATACAGGGAAAACTGAAGCTTTCTTT. The chain uses TRBV5-5 and TRBJ1-1, with D perhaps matching TRBD1 (6 bases). CDR3 length equals 14 residues. Trimming took off 2 bases at V and 5 bases at J, with 13 bases between the two ends. Per the germline V gene, CDR1 is SGHKS and CDR2 is YYEKEE (reference sequence).

V and J are TRBV2 and TRBJ2-2; D is uncertain. This CDR3 is built from 16 residues. Germline V gene lookup returns CDR1 SNHLY and CDR2 FYNNEI. V shed 6 bases and J shed 0 bases, with 14 bases lying between them. Written as DNA, the CDR3 is TGTGCCAGCAGCCGAGAGGCAGTTCCGAACACCGGGGAGCTGTTTTTT. Amino acids: CASSREAVPNTGELFF.

J is TRBJ2-1 and V is TRBV7-2, with 8 bases aligning to TRBD2. Germline lookup yields CDR1 SGHTA and CDR2 FQGNSA. This CDR3 has 17 amino acids. With 5 bases clipped from V and 0 bases from J, the junction kept 9 bases outside the gene matches. For the CDR3, the DNA is TGTGCCAGCAGCCCGGGGGCGGGGGGCCCCTCCTACAATGAGCAGTTCTTC. Amino acid sequence: CASSPGAGGPSYNEQFF.

The chain combines TRBV9 with TRBJ1-2; D not resolved. V lost 0 bases and J lost 5, with 8 bases in between. The CDR3 consists of 13 residues. Germline V CDR1 and CDR2: SGDLS, YYNGEE. CDR3 sequence: CASSVGGAYGYTF. In DNA form, the CDR3 reads TGTGCCAGCAGCGTAGGGGGTGCGTATGGCTACACCTTC.

This sequence joins TRBV25-1 and TRBJ1-4; D gene ambiguous. The CDR3 runs to 17 residues. V dropped 1 base and J dropped 0 bases, with 12 bases sitting between them. Germline V gives CDR1 MGHDK, CDR2 SYGVNS. This CDR3 is CASSESVADTTNEKLFF. The CDR3 nucleotides read TGTGCCAGCAGTGAATCTGTTGCCGATACAACTAATGAAAAACTGTTTTTT.

The V and J genes are TRBV6-5 and TRBJ1-1, with D unclear. CDR3 size: 13 residues. The V end was cut by 0 bases, the J end by 7 bases, with 9 bases between. Germline loops: CDR1 MNHEY, CDR2 SVGAGI. CDR3 protein: CASSYSPALEAFF. The CDR3 bases are TGTGCCAGCAGTTACTCCCCCGCGCTTGAAGCTTTCTTT.

This chain links TRBV28 with TRBJ1-1; D unresolved. CDR1 is MDHEN, CDR2 SYDVKM, per germline. The CDR3 has 11 amino acids. V lost 8 bases to trimming and J lost 1 base, with 5 bases between them. The CDR3, as DNA: TGTGCCAGCCAAGAGAACACTGAAGCTTTCTTT. Translated, it gives CASQENTEAFF.

The chain couples TRBV7-2 to TRBJ1-2; 11 bases map to TRBD1. Trimming removed 4 bases from V and 3 bases from J; junction bases left unmatched: 4. This CDR3 region has 15 residues. CDR1 SGHTA and CDR2 FQGNSA come from the germline V gene. The CDR3 protein is CASSSPGQGDYGYTF. As DNA, the CDR3 is TGTGCCAGCAGCTCCCCGGGACAGGGGGACTATGGCTACACCTTC.

V usage is TRBV6-1 and J usage is TRBJ2-3; D might be TRBD1 or TRBD2, each matching 5 bases. V gave up 4 bases and J gave up 0 bases, with 17 bases separating them. This CDR3 comprises 17 residues. CDR1 is MNHNS and CDR2 is SASEGT in the germline V gene. CDR3 DNA sequence: TGTGCCAGCAGTGCTTCGGCTGGGGGATCGAGCACAGATACGCAGTATTTT. Its translation: CASSASAGGSSTDTQYF.

The chain links TRBV29-1 to TRBJ2-1; the D is unclear. CDR1 SQVTM and CDR2 ANQGSEA come from the germline V gene. Trimming cost V 5 bases and J 7 bases, with 9 bases left between them. This CDR3 region has 11 residues. CDR3 protein: CSVRLRNEQFF. CDR3 in DNA: TGCAGCGTTCGGCTCAGGAATGAGCAGTTCTTC.

The genes are TRBV24-1 and TRBJ2-6; no firm D call. Trimming stripped 7 bases from V and 1 base from J, with 13 bases between. Germline values: CDR1 KGHDR, CDR2 SFDVKD. This CDR3 is 16 amino acids long. CDR3 in DNA: TGTGCCACCAGCGGTCCAGAACGGTCTGGGGCCAACGTCCTGACTTTC. Encoded protein: CATSGPERSGANVLTF.

This rearrangement joins TRBV6-6 to TRBJ1-3; D ambiguous. The V end lost 0 bases, the J end lost 4 bases, and 7 bases lay between the germline ends. Germline V gene lookup returns CDR1 MNHNY and CDR2 SVGAGI (reference sequence). The CDR3 covers 14 residues. The DNA for the CDR3 is TGTGCCAGCAGTTACTCGGGAAGCGGAAACACCATATATTTT. Its protein product is CASSYSGSGNTIYF.

The chain links TRBV5-8 to TRBJ1-5; D is unresolved. Germline CDR1 and CDR2: SGHTS and YDEGEE. The CDR3 is 12 residues long. Trimming took off 1 base at V and 7 bases at J, with 6 bases between the two ends. CDR3 nucleotide sequence: TGTGCCAGCAGCTTGAGCATCCAGCCCCAGCATTTT. Translation gives CASSLSIQPQHF.

This chain uses TRBV30 with TRBJ1-2; D gene ambiguous. The CDR3 has 13 amino acids. The V gene's germline CDR1 is GTSNPN and CDR2 SVGIG (reference sequence). The germline V and J ends were trimmed by 5 bases and 7 bases, with 17 bases remaining between them. The CDR3 nucleotides read TGTGCCTGGCGCGTAGGGATAAGGGTTGGCTACACCTTC. It specifies CAWRVGIRVGYTF.

The genes are TRBV7-9 and TRBJ1-2, with D unclear. The CDR3 runs 16 residues. Germline loops: CDR1 SEHNR, CDR2 FQNEAQ (reference sequence). Trimming removed 1 base at V and 4 bases at J, with 16 bases between. The CDR3: CASSLGTAGPLYGYTF. As DNA, the CDR3 is TGTGCCAGCAGCTTAGGGACGGCGGGTCCCCTCTATGGCTACACCTTC.

About this clone: An end of the junction does not agree with germline; a read error may underlie this. The chain has TRBV4-1 and TRBJ2-5; D might be TRBD1 or TRBD2, each matching 5 bases. The CDR3 extends over 16 amino acids. Germline CDR1 MGHRA, CDR2 YSYEKL. As DNA, the CDR3 is TGCGCCAGCAGCCAAGACATCGGGGCCTCTCAAGGGACCCAGTACTTC. It specifies CASSQDIGASQGTQYF.

The chain couples TRBV28 to TRBJ1-6; weak D call: TRBD1 (5 bases). The CDR3 spans 15 residues. Per germline, CDR1 MDHEN and CDR2 SYDVKM. V was trimmed by 6 bases and J by 3 bases, leaving 12 bases between them. CDR3 region: CASSVQGGYNSPLHF. The CDR3 coding sequence is TGTGCCAGCAGCGTCCAGGGTGGCTATAATTCACCCCTCCACTTT.

The gene calls are TRBV5-1 and TRBJ2-1, with 7 bases matching TRBD2. The CDR3 runs 15 residues. Trimming took 2 bases from V and 9 from J; bases not matched to a gene: 11. In germline, CDR1 is SGHRS, CDR2 YFSETQ. The CDR3, as DNA: TGCGCCAGCAGCTTCACCCAGCGGGGCCCCCCTGAGCAGTTCTTC. Translating gives CASSFTQRGPPEQFF.

V and J are TRBV6-1 and TRBJ2-2, with 12 bases that match TRBD2. The CDR3 runs 16 residues. Germline V gives CDR1 MNHNS, CDR2 SASEGT. J gave up 4 bases and V 4 bases, and 4 bases lay outside the gene matches. CDR3 bases: TGTGCCAGCAGTGTAACTAGCGGGGGGCCCACCGGGGAGCTGTTTTTT. It is translated as CASSVTSGGPTGELFF.